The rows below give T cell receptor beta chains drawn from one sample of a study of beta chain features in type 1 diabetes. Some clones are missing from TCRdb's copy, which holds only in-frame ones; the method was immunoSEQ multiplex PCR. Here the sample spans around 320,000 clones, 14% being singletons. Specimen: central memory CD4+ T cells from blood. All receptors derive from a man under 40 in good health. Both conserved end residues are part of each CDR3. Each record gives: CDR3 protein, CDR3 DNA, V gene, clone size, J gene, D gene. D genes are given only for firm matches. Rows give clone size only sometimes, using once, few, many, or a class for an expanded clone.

CDR3 protein: CAISGNTEAFF
CDR3 DNA: TGTGCCATCAGTGGGAACACTGAAGCTTTCTTT
V gene: TRBV10-3
clone size: few
J gene: TRBJ1-1
D gene: .

CDR3 protein: CASSPLERGSYGYTF
CDR3 DNA: TGTGCCAGCAGCCCTCTAGAGAGAGGGAGCTATGGCTACACCTTC
V gene: TRBV27
clone size: .
J gene: TRBJ1-2
D gene: .

CDR3 protein: CASSQGQGAGNQPQHF
CDR3 DNA: TGCGCCAGCAGCCAAGGACAGGGGGCAGGTAATCAGCCCCAGCATTTT
V gene: TRBV4-1
clone size: few
J gene: TRBJ1-5
D gene: TRBD1

CDR3 protein: CASSSWRKQSGELFF
CDR3 DNA: TGCGCCAGCAGCTCGTGGAGGAAACAGAGCGGGGAGCTGTTTTTT
V gene: TRBV5-1
clone size: many
J gene: TRBJ2-2
D gene: .

CDR3 protein: CASSANMGGSEQFF
CDR3 DNA: TGTGCCAGCAGCGCCAATATGGGGGGCAGTGAGCAGTTCTTC
V gene: TRBV7-7
clone size: .
J gene: TRBJ2-1
D gene: .

CDR3 protein: CASSQGFQGSGELFF
CDR3 DNA: TGCGCCAGCAGCCAAGGCTTCCAGGGATCCGGGGAGCTGTTTTTT
V gene: TRBV4-1
clone size: .
J gene: TRBJ2-2
D gene: .

CDR3 protein: CSVLDGTDTQYF
CDR3 DNA: TGCAGCGTACTAGACGGCACAGATACGCAGTATTTT
V gene: TRBV29-1
clone size: few
J gene: TRBJ2-3
D gene: .

CDR3 protein: CASSQLWGPTDTQYF
CDR3 DNA: TGTGCCAGCAGCCAGCTCTGGGGTCCCACAGATACGCAGTATTTT
V gene: TRBV5-6
clone size: .
J gene: TRBJ2-3
D gene: .

CDR3 protein: CASSLTVTIGNTIYF
CDR3 DNA: TGTGCCAGCAGCCTGACAGTAACCATCGGAAACACCATATATTTT
V gene: TRBV11-3
clone size: few
J gene: TRBJ1-3
D gene: .

CDR3 protein: CASSIAGLLDEQFF
CDR3 DNA: TGTGCCAGTAGTATAGCGGGACTGCTGGATGAGCAGTTCTTC
V gene: TRBV19
clone size: few
J gene: TRBJ2-1
D gene: .

CDR3 protein: CASSLVRTASSYEQYF
CDR3 DNA: TGTGCCAGCAGCTTAGTTCGAACAGCCAGCTCCTACGAGCAGTACTTC
V gene: TRBV7-8
clone size: .
J gene: TRBJ2-7
D gene: .

CDR3 protein: CASSTGLAGYNEQFF
CDR3 DNA: TGTGCCAGCAGCACGGGACTAGCGGGTTACAATGAGCAGTTCTTC
V gene: TRBV9
clone size: .
J gene: TRBJ2-1
D gene: TRBD2

CDR3 protein: CAIGPGAGGTDTQYF
CDR3 DNA: TGTGCCATCGGGCCGGGGGCAGGCGGCACAGATACGCAGTATTTT
V gene: TRBV10-3
clone size: .
J gene: TRBJ2-3
D gene: .

CDR3 protein: CASSLDGILSGNTIYF
CDR3 DNA: TGTGCCAGCAGCTTAGACGGCATATTATCTGGAAACACCATATATTTT
V gene: TRBV7-8
clone size: few
J gene: TRBJ1-3
D gene: .

CDR3 protein: CASSPSGGAVQPQHF
CDR3 DNA: TGTGCCAGCAGCCCTAGTGGGGGGGCGGTTCAGCCCCAGCATTTT
V gene: TRBV7-2
clone size: .
J gene: TRBJ1-5
D gene: .

CDR3 protein: CASSLGPPSSYNEQFF
CDR3 DNA: TGTGCCAGCAGCTTAGGTCCACCCAGCTCCTACAATGAGCAGTTCTTC
V gene: TRBV7-2
clone size: .
J gene: TRBJ2-1
D gene: .

CDR3 protein: CASTKDRQETQYF
CDR3 DNA: TGTGCCAGCACCAAGGACCGCCAAGAGACCCAGTACTTC
V gene: TRBV7-2
clone size: .
J gene: TRBJ2-5
D gene: .

CDR3 protein: CASSQGFQQSYNEQFF
CDR3 DNA: TGTGCCAGCAGCCAAGGATTCCAGCAGTCGTACAATGAGCAGTTCTTC
V gene: TRBV7-9
clone size: .
J gene: TRBJ2-1
D gene: .

CDR3 protein: CASSLELLGEQYF
CDR3 DNA: TGCGCCAGCAGCCTGGAGCTACTGGGCGAGCAGTACTTC
V gene: TRBV5-1
clone size: few
J gene: TRBJ2-7
D gene: .

CDR3 protein: CASSYSRQGGTFF
CDR3 DNA: TGTGCCAGCAGTTACTCGCGACAGGGGGGGACTTTCTTT
V gene: TRBV6-5
clone size: .
J gene: TRBJ1-1
D gene: TRBD1

CDR3 protein: CASSQAMAGGPITRTDTQYF
CDR3 DNA: TGCGCCAGCAGCCAAGCTATGGCCGGGGGCCCGATTACACGCACAGATACGCAGTATTTT
V gene: TRBV4-1
clone size: few
J gene: TRBJ2-3
D gene: .

CDR3 protein: CAWNVGVGSQPQHF
CDR3 DNA: TGTGCCTGGAATGTCGGTGTAGGGAGTCAGCCCCAGCATTTT
V gene: TRBV30
clone size: few
J gene: TRBJ1-5
D gene: .

CDR3 protein: CASSDTPTRWETQYF
CDR3 DNA: TGCGCCAGCAGTGATACCCCGACTAGATGGGAGACCCAGTACTTC
V gene: TRBV10-2
clone size: few
J gene: TRBJ2-5
D gene: .

CDR3 protein: CASSQGTSGRETQYF
CDR3 DNA: TGTGCCAGCAGCCAAGGGACTAGCGGGAGAGAGACCCAGTACTTC
V gene: TRBV4-2
clone size: .
J gene: TRBJ2-5
D gene: TRBD2

CDR3 protein: CASEGFRHEQFF
CDR3 DNA: TGTGCCAGCGAAGGGTTTAGGCATGAGCAGTTCTTC
V gene: TRBV7-2
clone size: .
J gene: TRBJ2-1
D gene: .

CDR3 protein: CASSQFLAATDTQYF
CDR3 DNA: TGTGCCAGCAGCCAATTTCTAGCGGCCACAGATACGCAGTATTTT
V gene: TRBV14
clone size: .
J gene: TRBJ2-3
D gene: TRBD2

CDR3 protein: CASSLGGVNTGELFF
CDR3 DNA: TGCGCCAGCAGCTTGGGGGGAGTGAACACCGGGGAGCTGTTTTTT
V gene: TRBV5-1
clone size: many
J gene: TRBJ2-2
D gene: .

CDR3 protein: CASSESRRYSEAFF
CDR3 DNA: TGTGCCAGCAGTGAATCACGTCGGTACAGTGAAGCTTTCTTT
V gene: TRBV6-1
clone size: .
J gene: TRBJ1-1
D gene: .

CDR3 protein: CASSPLSNLGYGYTF
CDR3 DNA: TGTGCCAGTAGTCCCCTCAGTAACCTCGGCTATGGCTACACCTTC
V gene: TRBV19
clone size: few
J gene: TRBJ1-2
D gene: .

CDR3 protein: CASSQGLYNEQFF
CDR3 DNA: TGCGCCAGCAGCCAAGGACTGTACAATGAGCAGTTCTTC
V gene: TRBV4-1
clone size: .
J gene: TRBJ2-1
D gene: .

CDR3 protein: CASSQVGHTQYF
CDR3 DNA: TGTGCCAGCAGCCAAGTTGGGCATACGCAGTATTTT
V gene: TRBV14
clone size: few
J gene: TRBJ2-3
D gene: .

CDR3 protein: CASSRGGRQETQYF
CDR3 DNA: TGTGCCAGCAGCCGCGGCGGGCGGCAAGAGACCCAGTACTTC
V gene: TRBV7-7
clone size: .
J gene: TRBJ2-5
D gene: .

CDR3 protein: CASSLWTSAKGETQYF
CDR3 DNA: TGTGCCAGCAGCTTATGGACTAGCGCTAAGGGGGAGACCCAGTACTTC
V gene: TRBV7-2
clone size: .
J gene: TRBJ2-5
D gene: TRBD2

CDR3 protein: CASSYRGQGNYGYTF
CDR3 DNA: TGTGCCAGCAGTTACCGCGGACAGGGAAACTATGGCTACACCTTC
V gene: TRBV6-5
clone size: many
J gene: TRBJ1-2
D gene: TRBD1

CDR3 protein: CASSRQGANTGELFF
CDR3 DNA: TGTGCCAGCAGCCGACAGGGGGCAAACACCGGGGAGCTGTTTTTT
V gene: TRBV7-2
clone size: .
J gene: TRBJ2-2
D gene: TRBD1

CDR3 protein: CASRLNTEAFF
CDR3 DNA: TGTGCCAGCCGGCTCAACACTGAAGCTTTCTTT
V gene: TRBV28
clone size: few
J gene: TRBJ1-1
D gene: .

CDR3 protein: CASPGVHGYTF
CDR3 DNA: TGTGCCAGCCCTGGGGTTCATGGCTACACCTTC
V gene: TRBV18
clone size: .
J gene: TRBJ1-2
D gene: .

CDR3 protein: CASSEQGASEAFF
CDR3 DNA: TGCGCCAGCAGCGAACAGGGGGCATCTGAAGCTTTCTTT
V gene: TRBV5-1
clone size: .
J gene: TRBJ1-1
D gene: TRBD1

CDR3 protein: CASSQEGRNEQFF
CDR3 DNA: TGTGCCAGCAGCCAAGAAGGTAGGAATGAGCAGTTCTTC
V gene: TRBV4-2
clone size: .
J gene: TRBJ2-1
D gene: .

CDR3 protein: CASSFEDSLLGYTF
CDR3 DNA: TGTGCCAGCAGCTTCGAAGACAGCCTTCTTGGCTACACCTTC
V gene: TRBV5-5
clone size: few
J gene: TRBJ1-2
D gene: .

CDR3 protein: CASSLETGTGHGYTF
CDR3 DNA: TGCGCCAGCAGCTTGGAAACTGGGACAGGGCATGGCTACACCTTC
V gene: TRBV5-1
clone size: few
J gene: TRBJ1-2
D gene: TRBD1

CDR3 protein: CASSTGLLGTEAFF
CDR3 DNA: TGCGCCAGCAGTACAGGCCTCCTTGGCACTGAAGCTTTCTTT
V gene: TRBV10-2
clone size: few
J gene: TRBJ1-1
D gene: .

CDR3 protein: CASSLGPPPGEQFF
CDR3 DNA: TGTGCCAGCAGCTTGGGACCCCCCCCGGGTGAGCAGTTCTTC
V gene: TRBV7-9
clone size: few
J gene: TRBJ2-1
D gene: .

CDR3 protein: CASSEGSGALETQYF
CDR3 DNA: TGTGCCAGCAGCGAGGGAAGTGGGGCTTTAGAGACCCAGTACTTC
V gene: TRBV9
clone size: .
J gene: TRBJ2-5
D gene: .

CDR3 protein: CASSQETGNQPQHF
CDR3 DNA: TGTGCCAGCAGCCAAGAGACAGGGAACCAGCCCCAGCATTTT
V gene: TRBV4-2
clone size: .
J gene: TRBJ1-5
D gene: TRBD1